This T cell receptor (beta chain) was profiled in a study of vaccination effects on CD4 cells after COVID-19. Assay: immunoSEQ multiplex PCR; the TCRdb copy retains only in-frame clones and omits some. The sample consists of more than 45,000 clones, roughly 80% of them appearing once. Of note for this clone: Its antigen is currently unknown.

Isolating CD4+ T cells followed around nine days of culture. This TCR came from a human donor who received a COVID-19 vaccine. This sample comprised CD4+ T cells from PBMCs cultured without peptide, obtained before COVID-19 vaccination.

CDR3 bases: TGCGCCAGCAGCTTGGAAGGACAGGACTATGGCTACACCTTC. Translation gives CASSLEGQDYGYTF. The chain uses TRBV5-1 and TRBJ1-2, with 7 positions matching TRBD1. With V trimmed by 0 bases and J by 3 bases, 2 bases remained unmatched. The CDR3 covers 14 residues. Germline values: CDR1 SGHRS, CDR2 YFSETQ.